Presented here are 24 T cell receptor beta chains from one specimen sequenced in a study of T-cell memory formation after mild COVID-19. MiXCR, run by TCRdb on the 5' RACE reads, gives a single entry per CDR3 protein. This table has some 200,000 distinct CDR3 sequences, about a fifth appearing once. The sequencing sample was made of PBMCs or a T cell subset sorted from them (not recorded which). Receptor source: an adult woman who had mild COVID-19 (a few samples of this study predate the infection). Cell type and time point are not known.

This clonotype was observed a handful of times. The chain recombines TRBV9 with TRBJ2-3; 8 positions agree with TRBD2. The CDR3 is 14 amino acids. Germline CDR1 reads SGDLS; CDR2 reads YYNGEE. With V trimmed by 6 bases and J by 5 bases, 8 bases remained unmatched. The CDR3, as DNA: TGTGCCAGCACCACCACGGGGGGGCTAGATACGCAGTATTTT. Protein product: CASTTTGGLDTQYF.

In this sample, this clonotype turned up a few times. V and J are TRBV15 and TRBJ2-5; TRBD1 matches at 7 bases. The CDR3 is made up of 15 amino acids. Germline V gene lookup returns CDR1 LNHNV and CDR2 YYDKDF (reference sequence). V dropped 5 bases and J dropped 4; count of bases not matched to a gene: 10. The CDR3 protein is CATSLLTGKGETQYF. CDR3 coding DNA: TGTGCCACCAGCTTATTGACAGGGAAGGGAGAGACCCAGTACTTC.

This clonotype was seen only a few times. The chain has TRBV29-1 and TRBJ2-5, with 8 bases identical to TRBD1. Germline values: CDR1 SQVTM, CDR2 ANQGSEA. Trimming cost V 4 bases and J 5 bases; bases outside gene matches: 9. The CDR3 loop spans 14 amino acids. The CDR3 protein is CSVGDRGGGETQYF. CDR3 sequence (DNA): TGCAGCGTTGGAGACAGGGGAGGAGGGGAGACCCAGTACTTC.

By share of the sample, this clonotype is medium-sized. The chain uses TRBV25-1 and TRBJ2-7; TRBD2 might be the D (5 bases). This CDR3 contains 15 residues. CDR1 is MGHDK, CDR2 SYGVNS, per germline. V dropped 3 bases and J dropped 5 bases, with 17 bases sitting between them. CDR3 bases: TGTGCCAGCAGTGAGTCCCGCAGGTACGGGGACGAGCAGTACTTC. This encodes CASSESRRYGDEQYF.

The chain is built from TRBV7-6 and TRBJ1-1, with D uncertain. In germline, CDR1 is SGHVS, CDR2 FNYEAQ. Trimming removed 9 bases from V and 0 bases from J, with 8 bases in between. CDR3 size: 12 residues. The CDR3 here is CASRGLNTEAFF. The CDR3 region has the DNA TGTGCCAGTAGAGGGCTGAACACTGAAGCTTTCTTT. The variable domain in full, with the rest retrieved from reference TRBV7-6 and TRBJ1-1, is GAGVSQSPRYKVTKRGQDVALRCDPISGHVSLYWYRQALGQGPEFLTYFNYEAQQDKSGLPNDRFSAERPEGSISTLTIQRTEQRDSAMYRCASRGLNTEAFFGQGTRLTVV.

This clonotype was picked up a small number of times. The chain links TRBV5-6 to TRBJ1-6, with TRBD1 as a possible D gene (6 bases). Germline loops: CDR1 SGHDT, CDR2 YYEEEE. V shed 0 bases and J shed 9 bases, with 19 bases lying between them. The CDR3 runs 17 residues. The CDR3 nucleotides are TGTGCCAGCAGCTTGGCCGTCGGCAGGGGCGATGGTTCACCCCTCCACTTT. Translated, it gives CASSLAVGRGDGSPLHF.

There are a few counts of this clonotype. The V call is TRBV7-6, the J call TRBJ2-1, with D perhaps being TRBD1 or TRBD2 (6 bases each). The ends were cut back, 11 bases at V and 4 bases at J, with 15 bases in the middle. There are 13 residues in the CDR3. Looked up from germline, CDR1 is SGHVS and CDR2 is FNYEAQ. The CDR3 DNA follows: TGTGCCGTTAGGGGGGACACTTACAATGAGCAGTTCTTC. It specifies CAVRGDTYNEQFF.

In this sample, this clonotype turned up a few times. The DNA for the CDR3 is TGTGCCAGCAGTTTAGAGGGTAGTATCTTGGATGAGCAGTTCTTC. It encodes CASSLEGSILDEQFF. The chain recombines TRBV12-3 or TRBV12-4 with TRBJ2-1, with no clear D. V was cut by 1 base and J by 8 bases, with 15 bases left in between. The CDR3 is 15 residues long.

This chain uses TRBV6-4 with TRBJ2-3, with 7 bases lining up with TRBD2. The ends lost 6 bases at V and 5 bases at J; junction bases unmatched: 14. CDR3 length: 16 residues. Per germline, CDR1 MRHNA and CDR2 SNTAGT. The CDR3 sequence: CASSRAWGGDGDTQYF. CDR3 bases: TGTGCCAGCAGCCGAGCTTGGGGGGGTGATGGAGATACGCAGTATTTT.

V is TRBV5-1 and J is TRBJ2-3; no definite D call. V gave up 0 bases and J gave up 1 base, with 12 bases separating them. This CDR3 region has 16 residues. CDR1 is SGHRS and CDR2 is YFSETQ in the germline V gene. The CDR3 region is CASSLEASGRTDTQYF. The CDR3 coding sequence is TGCGCCAGCAGCTTGGAAGCTTCCGGGCGCACAGATACGCAGTATTTT. The full variable domain, with the rest looked up from reference TRBV5-1 and TRBJ2-3, is KAGVTQTPRYLIKTRGQQVTLSCSPISGHRSVSWYQQTPGQGLQFLFEYFSETQRNKGNFPGRFSGRQFSNSRSEMNVSTLELGDSALYLCASSLEASGRTDTQYFGPGTRLTVL.

Details on this clonotype: At one end, the junction sequence differs from germline, possibly due to a read error. The chain couples TRBV24-1 to TRBJ2-2; D perhaps matches TRBD2 (5 bases). Germline V CDR1 and CDR2: KGHDR, SFDVKD. The CDR3 consists of 16 residues. Written as DNA, the CDR3 is TGTGCCACCAGTGATAGCACCCCTTCCGGTCCCGGGGAGATGTTTTTT. As protein: CATSDSTPSGPGEMFF.

This clonotype was picked up a small number of times. This rearrangement joins TRBV5-6 to TRBJ2-7; 8 nucleotides agree with TRBD2. The CDR3 length is 15 residues. The V and J ends lost 0 bases and 2 bases, in that order; junction bases with no gene match: 4. Germline V lookup: CDR1 SGHDT, CDR2 YYEEEE. As DNA, the CDR3 is TGTGCCAGCAGCTTGGGACTAGCGCTAGCCTACGAGCAGTACTTC. The encoded protein is CASSLGLALAYEQYF. The variable domain in full, with the rest retrieved from reference TRBV5-6 and TRBJ2-7, is DAGVTQSPTHLIKTRGQQVTLRCSPKSGHDTVSWYQQALGQGPQFIFQYYEEEERQRGNFPDRFSGHQFPNYSSELNVNALLLGDSALYLCASSLGLALAYEQYFGPGTRLTVT.

The rearrangement uses TRBV1 and TRBJ1-2; the tabulated D call, TRBD1, remains unverified against the DNA. TRBV1 is termed a pseudogene. The CDR3 spans 11 residues. DNA for the CDR3: TGCACCACCCTGACCCCCGCAGGCTACACCTTC. It yields the protein CTTLTPAGYTF.

A few counts support this clonotype. The rearrangement uses TRBV14 and TRBJ1-2; D unresolved. This CDR3 has 13 amino acids. Germline loops: CDR1 SGHDN, CDR2 FVKESK. V lost 1 base and J lost 11, with 14 bases in between. The DNA of the CDR3 is TGTGCCAGCAGCCAAGTCTTCGACTACGAATACACCTTC. Amino acid sequence: CASSQVFDYEYTF.

The J gene is TRBJ2-3, the V gene TRBV7-9, with D tentatively TRBD1 or TRBD2 (6 bases each). The ends were cut back, 4 bases at V and 1 base at J, with 15 bases in the middle. Germline V gives CDR1 SEHNR, CDR2 FQNEAQ (reference sequence). The CDR3 runs 16 residues. The CDR3: CASSYRGGSGTDTQYF. The DNA for the CDR3 is TGTGCCAGCAGCTATCGAGGGGGGTCAGGCACAGATACGCAGTATTTT.

This clonotype has just a few counts. The rearrangement uses TRBV4-1 and TRBJ2-3; D may match TRBD1 or TRBD2 (6 bases each). CDR1 MGHRA and CDR2 YSYEKL come from the germline V gene. The CDR3 is 17 amino acids. With 3 bases removed from V and 2 bases from J, the gap between germline ends came to 18 bases. The CDR3 sequence: CASSHRAPGAFTDTQYF. CDR3 sequence (DNA): TGCGCCAGCAGCCACCGAGCTCCGGGGGCGTTCACAGATACGCAGTATTTT.

The gene calls are TRBV25-1 and TRBJ2-2; D possibly matches TRBD1 or TRBD2 (5 bases each). Trimming shortened V by 1 base and J by 6 bases, and 6 bases separated the two germline ends. The CDR3 is 13 amino acids. Germline loops: CDR1 MGHDK, CDR2 SYGVNS. The CDR3 bases are TGTGCCAGCAGTGAATGGGGACCCGGGGAGCTGTTTTTT. Translating gives CASSEWGPGELFF.

This CDR3 reads CASSPHRGYGYTF. The CDR3 region has the DNA TGTGCCAGCAGTCCTCACAGGGGATATGGCTACACCTTC. The chain employs TRBV27 and TRBJ1-2, with 7 positions matching TRBD1. V dropped 5 bases and J dropped 5; count of bases not matched to a gene: 5. From germline, CDR1 is MNHEY and CDR2 SMNVEV (reference sequence). The CDR3 length is 13 residues.

This clonotype was detected a few times. The chain recombines TRBV12-3 or TRBV12-4 with TRBJ1-1; D unclear. V was shortened by 3 bases and J by 7 bases, with 12 bases between the two germline ends. The CDR3 sequence is 13 residues long. DNA of the CDR3: TGTGCCAGCAGTTTTACGAGGTCCGTTGAAGCTTTCTTT. It translates to CASSFTRSVEAFF.

In this sample, this clonotype turned up many times. This rearrangement joins TRBV6-2 or TRBV6-3 to TRBJ2-3; 7 bases agree with TRBD2. The germline V gene encodes CDR1 MNHEY and CDR2 SVGEGT. The J segment lost 2 bases and the V segment lost 6 bases, leaving 8 bases of the junction unmatched. This CDR3 region has 15 residues. CDR3 DNA: TGTGCCAGCAGACTAGCGTCGACCCACACAGATACGCAGTATTTT. It translates to CASRLASTHTDTQYF.

This clonotype has only a few counts. This sequence joins TRBV24-1 and TRBJ1-1; D gene uncertain. Trimming stripped 3 bases from V and 4 bases from J, with 5 bases between. CDR3 length: 12 residues. The germline V gene has CDR1 KGHDR and CDR2 SFDVKD. Written as DNA, the CDR3 is TGTGCCACCAGTGATCACAGCACTGAAGCTTTCTTT. Translating gives CATSDHSTEAFF.

This clonotype was detected a few times. The CDR3 loop is CASSFGSGYNEQFF. For the CDR3, the DNA is TGTGCCAGCAGTTTTGGATCGGGTTACAATGAGCAGTTCTTC. V gene TRBV12-3 or TRBV12-4 combines with J gene TRBJ2-1; no firm D call. This CDR3 contains 14 residues. The ends were cut back, 3 bases at V and 4 bases at J, with 10 bases in the middle.

This clonotype was recorded a few times. The V and J genes are TRBV2 and TRBJ1-1, with no clear D. The CDR3 totals 14 residues. The germline CDR1 and CDR2 sequences are SNHLY and FYNNEI. V was cut by 2 bases and J by 4 bases, with 11 bases left in between. CDR3 loop: CASSEPGGITEAFF. The CDR3 nucleotides are TGTGCCAGCAGTGAACCTGGAGGGATCACTGAAGCTTTCTTT.

This chain links TRBV20-1 with TRBJ2-7; D gene uncertain. Per the germline V gene, CDR1 is DFQATT and CDR2 is SNEGSKA (reference sequence). This CDR3 region has 13 residues. CDR3 in DNA: TGCAGCGCCGAAACGGACGGTACCTACGAGCAGTACTTC. Its translation: CSAETDGTYEQYF.